The subject of this entry is one T cell receptor beta chain. Method: immunoSEQ multiplex PCR; TCRdb's copy keeps in-frame clones and lacks some. In the table there are some 1,400 clones, approximately 19% of which are singletons. These data belong to a study of T cells in localized non-small cell lung cancer. The germline V gene encodes CDR1 LNHNV and CDR2 YYDKDF (reference sequence). V lost 5 bases and J lost 3; bases outside the gene matches: 3. The CDR3 covers 14 residues. The rearrangement uses TRBV15 and TRBJ1-2; TRBD1 matches 10 bases. The sequencing used lung tumor tissue, collected before any cancer treatment. The TCR was taken from a woman aged 40 to 75 with stage I lung adenocarcinoma. The CDR3 nucleotides read TGTGCCACCAGCGGGACAGGGGAATACTATGGCTACACCTTC. It encodes CATSGTGEYYGYTF.